The clone carrying this TCR beta chain turned up a few times. Its antigen is still unknown. The data are from a study of T-cell memory formation after mild COVID-19. General study results and limits: Clones contracting day 15 to 85 were balanced CD4/CD8; later expanders leaned CD4+.

5'RACE with constant-segment primers yielded barcoded, UMI-tagged TCR alpha and TCR beta cDNA libraries. MiXCR was run by TCRdb on the 5' RACE reads, yielding one entry per CDR3 protein. This table has more than 300,000 distinct CDR3 sequences, 14% appearing once. J lost 6 bases, V lost 5 bases, and 6 bases had no gene match. CDR3 size: 15 residues. Sequenced: PBMCs or a T cell subset sorted from them (not recorded which). The genes are TRBV12-3 or TRBV12-4 and TRBJ1-6, with TRBD1 identical over 8 bases. This TCR came from a young man who had mild COVID-19 (a few samples of this study predate the infection). Cell type and time point are not known. The CDR3 region has the DNA TGTGCCAGCAGTACCCGGACAGGGAGTAATTCACCCCTCCACTTT. Its protein product is CASSTRTGSNSPLHF.